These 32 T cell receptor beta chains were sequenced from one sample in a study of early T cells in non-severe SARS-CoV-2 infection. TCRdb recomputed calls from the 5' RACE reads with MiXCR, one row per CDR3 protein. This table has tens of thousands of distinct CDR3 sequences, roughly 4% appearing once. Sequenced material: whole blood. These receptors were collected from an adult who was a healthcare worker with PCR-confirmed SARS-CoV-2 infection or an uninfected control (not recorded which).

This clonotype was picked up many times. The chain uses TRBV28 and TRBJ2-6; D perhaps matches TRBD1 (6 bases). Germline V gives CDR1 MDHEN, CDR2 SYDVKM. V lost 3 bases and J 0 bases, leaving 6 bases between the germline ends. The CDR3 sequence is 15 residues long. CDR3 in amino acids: CASSLDSSGANVLTF. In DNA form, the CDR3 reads TGTGCCAGCAGTTTGGACAGCTCTGGGGCCAACGTCCTGACTTTC.

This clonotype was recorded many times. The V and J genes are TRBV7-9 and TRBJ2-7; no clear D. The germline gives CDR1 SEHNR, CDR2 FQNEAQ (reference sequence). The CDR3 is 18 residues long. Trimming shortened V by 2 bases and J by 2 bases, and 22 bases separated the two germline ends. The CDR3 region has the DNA TGTGCCAGCAGCTTACCCGTGGATCGTTCTCCCACCCCCTACGAGCAGTACTTC. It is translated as CASSLPVDRSPTPYEQYF.

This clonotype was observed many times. CDR3 sequence (DNA): TGTGCCAGCAGCCAAGAAGGACGGAGCGAGCAGTACTTC. Amino acid sequence: CASSQEGRSEQYF. The chain employs TRBV3-1 and TRBJ2-7; D is ambiguous. Germline V gene data show CDR1 as LGHDT and CDR2 as YNNKEL (reference sequence). V was cut by 0 bases and J by 6 bases, with 9 bases left in between. This CDR3 has 13 amino acids.

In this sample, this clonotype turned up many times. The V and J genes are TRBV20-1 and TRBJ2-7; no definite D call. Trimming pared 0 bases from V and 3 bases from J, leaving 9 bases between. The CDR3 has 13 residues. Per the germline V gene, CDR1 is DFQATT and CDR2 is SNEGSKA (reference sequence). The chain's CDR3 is CSARDPSSYEQYF. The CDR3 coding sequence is TGCAGTGCTAGAGATCCCTCCAGCTACGAGCAGTACTTC.

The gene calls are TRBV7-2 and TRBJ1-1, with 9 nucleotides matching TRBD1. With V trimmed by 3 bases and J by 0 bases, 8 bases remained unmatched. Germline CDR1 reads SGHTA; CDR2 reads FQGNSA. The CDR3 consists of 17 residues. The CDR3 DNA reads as TGTGCCAGCAGCTTCTTAATGGGACAGGGCATGAACACTGAAGCTTTCTTT. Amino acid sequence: CASSFLMGQGMNTEAFF.

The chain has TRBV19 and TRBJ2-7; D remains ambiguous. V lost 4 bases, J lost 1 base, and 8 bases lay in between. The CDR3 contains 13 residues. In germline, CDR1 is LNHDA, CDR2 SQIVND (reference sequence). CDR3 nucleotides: TGTGCCAGTAGTACGGACCCTTCCTACGAGCAGTACTTC. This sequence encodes CASSTDPSYEQYF.

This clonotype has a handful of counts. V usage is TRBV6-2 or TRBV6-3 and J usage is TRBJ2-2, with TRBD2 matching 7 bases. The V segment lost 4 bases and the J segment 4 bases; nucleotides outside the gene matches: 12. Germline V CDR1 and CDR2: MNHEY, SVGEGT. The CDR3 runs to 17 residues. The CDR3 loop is CASSSGLSGIGTGELFF. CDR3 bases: TGTGCCAGCAGTTCCGGCCTGAGCGGGATTGGCACCGGGGAGCTGTTTTTT.

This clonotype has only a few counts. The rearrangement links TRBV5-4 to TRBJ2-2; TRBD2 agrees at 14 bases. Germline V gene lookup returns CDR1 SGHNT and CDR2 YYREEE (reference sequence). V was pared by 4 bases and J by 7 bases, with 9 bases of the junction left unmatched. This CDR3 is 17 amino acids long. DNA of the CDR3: TGTGCCAGCAGCCCAAGGACTAGCGGGGGGCGAAGCGGGGAGCTGTTTTTT. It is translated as CASSPRTSGGRSGELFF.

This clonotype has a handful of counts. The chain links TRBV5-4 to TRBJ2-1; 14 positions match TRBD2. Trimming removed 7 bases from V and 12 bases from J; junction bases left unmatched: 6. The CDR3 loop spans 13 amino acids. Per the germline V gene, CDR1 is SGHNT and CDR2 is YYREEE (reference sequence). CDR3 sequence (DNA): TGTGCCAGCCCGGGACTAGCGGGAGTAACGCAGTTCTTC. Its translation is CASPGLAGVTQFF.

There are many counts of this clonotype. CDR3 region: CASSQPGTGGNEQYF. The CDR3, as DNA: TGTGCCAGCAGCCAGCCCGGGACAGGGGGTAACGAGCAGTACTTC. The chain has TRBV7-9 and TRBJ2-7, with TRBD1 identical over 11 bases. The germline V gene has CDR1 SEHNR and CDR2 FQNEAQ (reference sequence). V trimming: 5 bases; J trimming: 5 bases; junction bases outside the gene matches: 8. There are 15 residues in the CDR3.

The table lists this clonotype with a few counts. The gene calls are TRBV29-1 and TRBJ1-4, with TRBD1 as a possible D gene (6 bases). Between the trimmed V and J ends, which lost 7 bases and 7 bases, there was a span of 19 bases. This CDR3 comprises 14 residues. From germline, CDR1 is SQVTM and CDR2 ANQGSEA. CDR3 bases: TGCAGCGCCGCGAGCCGGGGGCGCGTTGAAAAACTGTTTTTT. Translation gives CSAASRGRVEKLFF.

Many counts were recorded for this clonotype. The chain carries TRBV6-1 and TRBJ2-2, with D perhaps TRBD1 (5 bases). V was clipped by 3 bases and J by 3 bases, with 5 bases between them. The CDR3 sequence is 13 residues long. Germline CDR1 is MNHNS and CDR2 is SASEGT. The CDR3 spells CASSDRDTGELFF. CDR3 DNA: TGTGCCAGCAGTGACAGGGACACCGGGGAGCTGTTTTTT.

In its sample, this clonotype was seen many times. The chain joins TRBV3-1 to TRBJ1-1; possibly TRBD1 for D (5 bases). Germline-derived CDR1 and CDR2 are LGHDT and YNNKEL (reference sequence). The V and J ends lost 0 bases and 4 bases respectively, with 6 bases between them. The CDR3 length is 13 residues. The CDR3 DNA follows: TGTGCCAGCAGCCAAGATGGGACCACTGAAGCTTTCTTT. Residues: CASSQDGTTEAFF.

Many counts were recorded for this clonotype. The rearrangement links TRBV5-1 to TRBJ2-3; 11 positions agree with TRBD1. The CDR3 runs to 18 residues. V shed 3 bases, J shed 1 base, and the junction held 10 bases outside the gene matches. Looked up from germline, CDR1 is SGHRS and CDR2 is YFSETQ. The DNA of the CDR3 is TGCGCCAGCAGCTCCGGACAGGGGGCTCGGGTTGGCACAGATACGCAGTATTTT. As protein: CASSSGQGARVGTDTQYF.

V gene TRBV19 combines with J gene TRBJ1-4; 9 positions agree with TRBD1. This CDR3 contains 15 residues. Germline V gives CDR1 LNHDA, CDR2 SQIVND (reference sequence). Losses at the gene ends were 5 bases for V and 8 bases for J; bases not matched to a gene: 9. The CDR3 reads CASSQPTGGNEKLFF. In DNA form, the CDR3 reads TGTGCCAGTAGTCAGCCCACAGGGGGCAACGAAAAACTGTTTTTT.

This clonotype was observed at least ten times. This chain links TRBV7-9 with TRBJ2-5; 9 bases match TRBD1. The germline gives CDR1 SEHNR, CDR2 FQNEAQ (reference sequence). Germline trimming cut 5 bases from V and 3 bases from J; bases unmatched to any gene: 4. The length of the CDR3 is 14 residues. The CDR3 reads CASSKRQGEETQYF. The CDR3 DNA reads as TGTGCCAGCAGCAAAAGACAGGGGGAAGAGACCCAGTACTTC.

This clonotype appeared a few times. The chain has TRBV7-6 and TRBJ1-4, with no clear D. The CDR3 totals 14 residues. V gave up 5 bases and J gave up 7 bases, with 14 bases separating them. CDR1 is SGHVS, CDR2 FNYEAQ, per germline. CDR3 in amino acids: CASSRGLLGEKLFF. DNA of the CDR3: TGTGCCAGCAGCCGCGGACTATTGGGTGAAAAACTGTTTTTT.

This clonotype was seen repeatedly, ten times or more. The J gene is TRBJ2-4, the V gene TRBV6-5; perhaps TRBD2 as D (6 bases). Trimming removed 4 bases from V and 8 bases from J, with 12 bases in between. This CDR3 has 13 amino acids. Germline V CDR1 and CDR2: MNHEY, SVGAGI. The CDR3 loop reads CASSLRRGDIQYF. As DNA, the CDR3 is TGTGCCAGCAGTTTGAGGAGGGGCGACATTCAGTACTTC.

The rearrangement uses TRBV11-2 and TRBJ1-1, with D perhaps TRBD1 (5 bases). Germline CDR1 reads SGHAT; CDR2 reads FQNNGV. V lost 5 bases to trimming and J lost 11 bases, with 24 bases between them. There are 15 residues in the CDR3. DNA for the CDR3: TGTGCCAGCAGCAACCGACAGACCCGAGGACAATCGGCTTTCTTT. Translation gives CASSNRQTRGQSAFF.

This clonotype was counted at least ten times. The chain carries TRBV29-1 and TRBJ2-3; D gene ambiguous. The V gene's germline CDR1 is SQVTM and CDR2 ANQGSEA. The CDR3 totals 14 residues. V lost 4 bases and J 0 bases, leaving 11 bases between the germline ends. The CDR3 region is CSVVGDSSTDTQYF. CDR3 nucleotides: TGCAGCGTTGTGGGTGACTCTAGCACAGATACGCAGTATTTT.

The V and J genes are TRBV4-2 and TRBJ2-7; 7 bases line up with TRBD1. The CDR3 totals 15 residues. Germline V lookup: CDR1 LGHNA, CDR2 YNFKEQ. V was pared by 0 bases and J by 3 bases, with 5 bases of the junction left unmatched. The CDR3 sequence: CASSQEVGGSYEQYF. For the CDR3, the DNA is TGTGCCAGCAGCCAAGAAGTAGGGGGCAGCTACGAGCAGTACTTC.

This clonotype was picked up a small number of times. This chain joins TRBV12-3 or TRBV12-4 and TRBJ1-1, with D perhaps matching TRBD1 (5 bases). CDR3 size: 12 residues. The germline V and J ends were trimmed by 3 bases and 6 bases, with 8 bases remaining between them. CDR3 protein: CASSLTESEAFF. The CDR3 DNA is TGTGCCAGCAGTTTGACAGAGTCTGAAGCTTTCTTT.

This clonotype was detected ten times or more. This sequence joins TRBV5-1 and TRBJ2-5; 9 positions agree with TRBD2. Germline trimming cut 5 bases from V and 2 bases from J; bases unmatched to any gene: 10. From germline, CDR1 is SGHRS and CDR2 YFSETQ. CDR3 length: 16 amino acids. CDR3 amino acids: CASRPTTSGQQETQYF. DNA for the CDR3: TGCGCCAGCAGGCCTACGACTAGCGGCCAACAAGAGACCCAGTACTTC.

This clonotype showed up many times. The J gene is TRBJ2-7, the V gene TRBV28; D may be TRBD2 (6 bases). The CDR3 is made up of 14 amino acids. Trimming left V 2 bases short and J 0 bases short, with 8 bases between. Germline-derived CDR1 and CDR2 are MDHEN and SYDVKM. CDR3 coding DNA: TGTGCCAGCAGTTTAGGAGGGAGCTCCTACGAGCAGTACTTC. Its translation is CASSLGGSSYEQYF.

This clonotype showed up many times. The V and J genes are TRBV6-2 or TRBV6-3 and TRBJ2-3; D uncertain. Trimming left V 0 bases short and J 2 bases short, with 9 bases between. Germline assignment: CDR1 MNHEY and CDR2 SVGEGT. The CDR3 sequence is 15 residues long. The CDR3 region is CASSYSERNTDTQYF. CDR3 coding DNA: TGTGCCAGCAGTTACTCGGAGAGGAACACAGATACGCAGTATTTT.

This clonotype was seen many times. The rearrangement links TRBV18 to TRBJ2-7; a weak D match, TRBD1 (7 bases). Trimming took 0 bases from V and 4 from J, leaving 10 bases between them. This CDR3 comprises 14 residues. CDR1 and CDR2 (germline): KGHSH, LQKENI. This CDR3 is CASSPPQGGYEQYF. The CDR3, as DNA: TGTGCCAGCTCACCACCGCAGGGGGGTTACGAGCAGTACTTC.

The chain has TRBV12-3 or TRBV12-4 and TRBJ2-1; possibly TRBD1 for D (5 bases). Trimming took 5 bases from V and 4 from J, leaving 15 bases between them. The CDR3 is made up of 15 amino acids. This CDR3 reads CASSPIQGAYNEQFF. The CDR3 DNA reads TGTGCCAGCAGTCCTATTCAAGGGGCATACAATGAGCAGTTCTTC.

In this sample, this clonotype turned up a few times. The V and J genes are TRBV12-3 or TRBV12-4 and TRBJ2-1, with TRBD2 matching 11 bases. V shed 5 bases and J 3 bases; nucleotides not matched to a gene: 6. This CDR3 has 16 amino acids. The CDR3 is CASSPLAGGYYNEQFF. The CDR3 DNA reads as TGTGCCAGCAGTCCCTTAGCGGGAGGGTACTACAATGAGCAGTTCTTC.

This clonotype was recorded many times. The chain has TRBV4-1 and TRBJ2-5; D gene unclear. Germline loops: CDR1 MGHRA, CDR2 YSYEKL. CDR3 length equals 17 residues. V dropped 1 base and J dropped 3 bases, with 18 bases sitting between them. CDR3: CASSQVLRSPAKETQYF. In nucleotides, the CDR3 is TGCGCCAGCAGCCAAGTGCTAAGGTCACCGGCAAAAGAGACCCAGTACTTC.

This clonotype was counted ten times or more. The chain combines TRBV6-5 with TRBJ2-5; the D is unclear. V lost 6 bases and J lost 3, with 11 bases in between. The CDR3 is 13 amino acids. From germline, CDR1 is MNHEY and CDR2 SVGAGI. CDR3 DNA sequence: TGTGCCAGCAGGTATCGGGCCGAAGAGACCCAGTACTTC. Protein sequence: CASRYRAEETQYF.

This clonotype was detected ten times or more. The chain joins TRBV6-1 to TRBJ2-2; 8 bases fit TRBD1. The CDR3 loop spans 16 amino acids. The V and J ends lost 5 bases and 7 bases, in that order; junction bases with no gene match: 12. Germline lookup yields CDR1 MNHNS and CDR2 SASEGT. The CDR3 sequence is CASSPPRTGMIGELFF. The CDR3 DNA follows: TGTGCCAGCAGTCCCCCCCGGACAGGGATGATCGGGGAGCTGTTTTTT.

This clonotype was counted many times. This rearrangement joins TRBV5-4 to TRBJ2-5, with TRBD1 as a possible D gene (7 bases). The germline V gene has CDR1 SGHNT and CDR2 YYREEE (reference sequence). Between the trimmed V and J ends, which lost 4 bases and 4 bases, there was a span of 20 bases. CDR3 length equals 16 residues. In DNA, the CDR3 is TGTGCCAGCAGCCCCTCAGGGGGGCAGGGCGGAGAGACCCAGTACTTC. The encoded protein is CASSPSGGQGGETQYF.